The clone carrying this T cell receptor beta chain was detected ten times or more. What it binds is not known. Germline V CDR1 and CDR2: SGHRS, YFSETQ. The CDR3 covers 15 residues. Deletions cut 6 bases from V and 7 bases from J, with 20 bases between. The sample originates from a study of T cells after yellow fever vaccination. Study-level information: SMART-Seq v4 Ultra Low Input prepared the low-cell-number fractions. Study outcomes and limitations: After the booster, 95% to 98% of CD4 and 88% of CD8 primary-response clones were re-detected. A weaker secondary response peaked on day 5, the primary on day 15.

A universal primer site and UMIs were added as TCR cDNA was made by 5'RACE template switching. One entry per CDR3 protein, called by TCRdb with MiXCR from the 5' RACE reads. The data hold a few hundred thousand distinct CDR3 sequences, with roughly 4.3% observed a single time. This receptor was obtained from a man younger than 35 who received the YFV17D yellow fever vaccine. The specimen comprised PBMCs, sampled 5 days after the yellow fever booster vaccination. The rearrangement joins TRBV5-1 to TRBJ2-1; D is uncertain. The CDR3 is CASTLTPTPENEQFF. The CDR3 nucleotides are TGCGCCAGCACTTTGACACCCACCCCCGAGAATGAGCAGTTCTTC.